These 25 T cell receptor beta chains originate from one sample sequenced in a study of T cells in Graves' hyperthyroidism and ophthalmopathy. Regions amplified from RNA transcripts were the TCR beta CDR3 regions. Initially, a first-round RT-PCR of the TCR CDR3 employed the HTBI primer set. From the multiplex PCR reads, TCRdb called clonotypes with MiXCR, one entry per CDR3 protein. The sample contains about 400,000 distinct CDR3 sequences, around 15% of which appear only once. Sequencing used blood. These receptors were collected from a woman aged 55-69 years with Graves' ophthalmopathy.

The rearrangement links TRBV29-1 to TRBJ1-4; D is uncertain. Germline values: CDR1 SQVTM, CDR2 ANQGSEA. The CDR3 consists of 14 residues. V gave up 4 bases and J gave up 2 bases, with 11 bases separating them. The CDR3 spells CSVVRFSTNEKLFF. CDR3 DNA sequence: TGCAGCGTTGTAAGGTTTTCGACTAATGAAAAACTGTTTTTT. The whole variable domain, remainder taken from reference TRBV29-1 and TRBJ1-4, is SAVISQKPSRDICQRGTSLTIQCQVDSQVTMMFWYRQQPGQSLTLIATANQGSEATYESGFVIDKFPISRPNLTFSTLTVSNMSPEDSSIYLCSVVRFSTNEKLFFGSGTQLSVL.

There are a few counts of this clonotype. The chain carries TRBV5-4 and TRBJ2-1; 7 nucleotides agree with TRBD1. V trimming: 2 bases; J trimming: 7 bases; junction bases outside the gene matches: 6. Germline CDR1 is SGHNT and CDR2 is YYREEE (reference sequence). This CDR3 is 14 amino acids long. The CDR3 region is CASSFNEQGNEQFF. The CDR3 nucleotides are TGTGCCAGCAGCTTCAATGAACAGGGGAATGAGCAGTTCTTC.

This clonotype has a handful of counts. The CDR3 region is CASSLPGPRGTGELFF. The CDR3 region has the DNA TGTGCCAGCAGTTTACCGGGACCGAGGGGCACCGGGGAGCTGTTTTTT. The chain uses TRBV2 and TRBJ2-2, with D perhaps assigned TRBD1 or TRBD2 (5 bases each). The germline V gene encodes CDR1 SNHLY and CDR2 FYNNEI. This CDR3 region has 16 residues. With 5 bases removed from V and 4 bases from J, the gap between germline ends came to 17 bases.

This clonotype was counted many times. For the CDR3, the DNA is TGTGCCAGCAGTGTGGCTGTGCAAGAGACCCAGTACTTC. This sequence encodes CASSVAVQETQYF. This rearrangement joins TRBV2 to TRBJ2-5; D remains ambiguous. The germline V gene has CDR1 SNHLY and CDR2 FYNNEI. The ends were cut back, 4 bases at V and 2 bases at J, with 8 bases in the middle. The CDR3 is 13 amino acids.

This clonotype was counted many times. The chain couples TRBV2 to TRBJ1-4; D is unresolved. CDR3 length equals 16 residues. The germline CDR1 and CDR2 sequences are SNHLY and FYNNEI. The germline V and J ends were trimmed by 7 bases and 0 bases, with 15 bases remaining between them. The CDR3 DNA is TGTGCCAGCACCCGATACGGACCAACAACTAATGAAAAACTGTTTTTT. Translated, it gives CASTRYGPTTNEKLFF.

At least ten counts were recorded for this clonotype. The CDR3 loop is CASSSSSSGLSTDTQYF. The CDR3 DNA is TGTGCCAGCAGCTCGTCTTCTAGCGGCCTTAGCACAGATACGCAGTATTTT. V and J are TRBV11-2 and TRBJ2-3; 7 bases are a match to TRBD2. V lost 4 bases, J lost 0 bases, and 10 bases stayed unmatched. This CDR3 has 17 amino acids. The germline gives CDR1 SGHAT, CDR2 FQNNGV.

This clonotype was seen at least ten times. The rearrangement joins TRBV28 to TRBJ2-7; 12 bases align to TRBD2. Trimming cost V 5 bases and J 6 bases; bases outside gene matches: 20. CDR1 and CDR2 from the germline V gene are MDHEN and SYDVKM. The CDR3 length is 19 residues. The CDR3 sequence is CASSIQTSGRGRGPGEQYF. Here the CDR3 DNA reads TGTGCCAGCAGTATCCAGACTAGCGGGAGAGGAAGGGGTCCGGGCGAGCAGTACTTC.

The chain recombines TRBV20-1 with TRBJ2-3; TRBD2 might be the D (6 bases). Germline CDR1 DFQATT, CDR2 SNEGSKA (reference sequence). This CDR3 is 15 amino acids long. The germline V and J ends were trimmed by 5 bases and 5 bases, with 20 bases remaining between them. CDR3 sequence: CSAPRARESRDTQYF. CDR3 sequence (DNA): TGCAGTGCTCCAAGGGCCCGGGAGTCTAGAGATACGCAGTATTTT.

This clonotype was detected a few times. This chain uses TRBV27 with TRBJ1-4, with D possibly being TRBD1 (6 bases). The CDR3 contains 15 residues. Germline V lookup: CDR1 MNHEY, CDR2 SMNVEV (reference sequence). V lost 7 bases to trimming and J lost 3 bases, with 15 bases between them. CDR3 coding DNA: TGTGCCAGCACCCCGGGAAGGGGGTCTAATGAAAAACTGTTTTTT. It encodes CASTPGRGSNEKLFF.

This clonotype was counted at least ten times. This chain uses TRBV6-2 or TRBV6-3 with TRBJ2-7, with 11 bases lining up with TRBD2. The CDR3 length is 16 residues. The V segment lost 6 bases and the J segment 3 bases; nucleotides outside the gene matches: 10. From germline, CDR1 is MNHEY and CDR2 SVGEGT. The CDR3 is CASSSRTSGSIYEQYF. Written as DNA, the CDR3 is TGTGCCAGCAGCTCCCGAACTAGCGGGAGTATCTACGAGCAGTACTTC.

This clonotype was counted ten times or more. V and J are TRBV7-2 and TRBJ2-2; 7 bases are shared with TRBD2. The germline V gene encodes CDR1 SGHTA and CDR2 FQGNSA. After removal of 5 bases from V and 6 bases from J, the junction contained 6 bases not matched to a gene. CDR3 length: 14 residues. Here the CDR3 reads CASSETSFAGELFF. CDR3 DNA sequence: TGTGCCAGCAGCGAGACTAGCTTCGCCGGGGAGCTGTTTTTT.

This sequence joins TRBV6-1 and TRBJ1-1; the D is unclear. Per the germline V gene, CDR1 is MNHNS and CDR2 is SASEGT. V was cut by 6 bases and J by 3 bases, with 11 bases left in between. This CDR3 spans 13 amino acids. The CDR3, as DNA: TGTGCCAGCAGATACGACGGGTACACTGAAGCTTTCTTT. Residues: CASRYDGYTEAFF.

This rearrangement joins TRBV6-1 to TRBJ1-6, with no clear D. Trimming took 8 bases from V and 7 from J, leaving 6 bases between them. The length of the CDR3 is 11 residues. CDR1 MNHNS and CDR2 SASEGT come from the germline V gene. The DNA of the CDR3 is TGTGCCAGCGGTTGGAATTCACCCCTCCACTTT. As protein: CASGWNSPLHF.

This clonotype has only a few counts. This rearrangement joins TRBV4-2 to TRBJ2-1, with 7 bases aligning to TRBD2. The germline V gene encodes CDR1 LGHNA and CDR2 YNFKEQ. Germline trimming cut 3 bases from V and 4 bases from J; bases unmatched to any gene: 12. The CDR3 is made up of 17 amino acids. The CDR3 sequence is CASSHPNRPSGYNEQFF. In DNA form, the CDR3 reads TGTGCCAGCAGCCACCCAAATCGCCCTAGCGGTTACAATGAGCAGTTCTTC.

This clonotype has ten or more counts. This rearrangement joins TRBV20-1 to TRBJ2-3; D could derive from TRBD1 or TRBD2 (5 bases each). V lost 5 bases, J lost 0 bases, and 15 bases lay in between. The CDR3 is 15 amino acids. The germline V gene has CDR1 DFQATT and CDR2 SNEGSKA (reference sequence). This CDR3 is CSAPRASGSTDTQYF. CDR3 in DNA: TGCAGTGCTCCCAGGGCCAGCGGTAGCACAGATACGCAGTATTTT.

As to this clonotype: This may come from a read error, since a much larger clone is one base off. V and J are TRBV11-3 and TRBJ1-1; the match to TRBD1 covers 7 bases. Germline V CDR1 and CDR2: SGHNT, YENEEA. The CDR3 sequence is 15 residues long. DNA of the CDR3: TGTGCCAGCAGCTTTGGACAGGCCCTGGTCACTGAAGCTCTCTTT. It specifies CASSFGQALVTEALF.

This clonotype occurred a few times. The genes are TRBV4-2 and TRBJ1-1, with D possibly matching TRBD1 (5 bases). The CDR3 runs to 16 residues. The V gene's germline CDR1 is LGHNA and CDR2 YNFKEQ. V shed 3 bases and J shed 0 bases, with 14 bases lying between them. The CDR3 spells CASSHGGREMNTEAFF. The CDR3 DNA reads as TGTGCCAGCAGCCACGGGGGTAGGGAAATGAACACTGAAGCTTTCTTT.

The chain has TRBV27 and TRBJ1-1; D perhaps matches TRBD1 (6 bases). Germline CDR1 is MNHEY and CDR2 is SMNVEV (reference sequence). This CDR3 is 13 amino acids long. With 4 bases removed from V and 4 bases from J, the gap between germline ends came to 10 bases. The CDR3 bases are TGTGCCAGCAGTTCGGACAGTGTCACTGAAGCTTTCTTT. This encodes CASSSDSVTEAFF.

This clonotype was counted ten times or more. The chain carries TRBV7-9 and TRBJ2-1; D unresolved. CDR3 length: 13 residues. V was trimmed by 4 bases and J by 5 bases, leaving 9 bases between them. The germline V gene has CDR1 SEHNR and CDR2 FQNEAQ (reference sequence). In DNA form, the CDR3 reads TGTGCCAGCAGCTCCCTACTCGACAATGAGCAGTTCTTC. Encoded protein: CASSSLLDNEQFF.

This chain joins TRBV25-1 and TRBJ2-5; D is uncertain. The V end was cut by 11 bases, the J end by 1 base, with 11 bases between. Per the germline V gene, CDR1 is MGHDK and CDR2 is SYGVNS. The CDR3 is 12 residues long. The CDR3 region is CARLGFQETQYF. CDR3 coding DNA: TGTGCCCGGCTGGGATTCCAAGAGACCCAGTACTTC.

The sample holds a few counts of this clonotype. V gene TRBV6-1 combines with J gene TRBJ2-3; D call uncertain. V was pared by 8 bases and J by 2 bases, with 11 bases between. The CDR3 loop spans 13 amino acids. CDR1 and CDR2 from the germline V gene are MNHNS and SASEGT. The CDR3 DNA sequence: TGTGCCAGCTCAATCTACTCCACAGATACGCAGTATTTT. Translating gives CASSIYSTDTQYF.

The chain combines TRBV7-3 with TRBJ2-7; 8 bases align to TRBD1. Germline CDR1 is SGHTA and CDR2 is FQGTGA. This CDR3 has 15 amino acids. V was clipped by 0 bases and J by 5 bases; unmatched bases: 6. The CDR3 is CASSLTRQGSHEQYF. The DNA for the CDR3 is TGTGCCAGCAGCTTAACTCGACAGGGGTCCCACGAGCAGTACTTC.

This clonotype was seen at least ten times. The genes are TRBV2 and TRBJ1-1; 8 nucleotides match TRBD1. CDR3 length: 14 amino acids. Germline V gene lookup returns CDR1 SNHLY and CDR2 FYNNEI. With V trimmed by 6 bases and J by 1 base, 4 bases remained unmatched. The CDR3 bases are TGTGCCAGCAGCGGGACAGGTGGGAACACTGAAGCTTTCTTT. It encodes CASSGTGGNTEAFF.

This clonotype was counted at least ten times. The chain is built from TRBV4-1 and TRBJ2-7; D call uncertain. Germline-derived CDR1 and CDR2 are MGHRA and YSYEKL. The V and J ends lost 4 bases and 5 bases respectively, with 12 bases between them. The CDR3 has 13 residues. In DNA form, the CDR3 reads TGCGCCAGCAGCCGTGACCTGAACAACGAGCAGTACTTC. Its protein is CASSRDLNNEQYF.

This clonotype was observed at least ten times. The chain uses TRBV28 and TRBJ1-3; no reliable D call. The germline V gene has CDR1 MDHEN and CDR2 SYDVKM. The CDR3 has 10 residues. V lost 8 bases and J 7 bases, leaving 6 bases between the germline ends. In DNA form, the CDR3 reads TGTGCCAGCTTTAGGAACACCATATATTTT. Translating gives CASFRNTIYF.